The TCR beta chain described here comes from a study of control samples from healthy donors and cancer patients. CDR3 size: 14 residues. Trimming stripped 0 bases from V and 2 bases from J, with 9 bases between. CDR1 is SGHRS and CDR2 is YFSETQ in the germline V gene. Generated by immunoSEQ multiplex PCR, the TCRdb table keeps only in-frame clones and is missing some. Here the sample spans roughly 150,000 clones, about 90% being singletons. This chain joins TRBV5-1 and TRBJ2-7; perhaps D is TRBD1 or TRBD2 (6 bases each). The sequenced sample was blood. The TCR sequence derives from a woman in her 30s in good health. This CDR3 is CASSLEGGPYEQYF. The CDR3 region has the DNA TGCGCCAGCAGCTTGGAGGGGGGCCCCTACGAGCAGTACTTC.